This T cell receptor beta chain appears in the sequencing data of a study of blood T cell repertoires in COVID-19. The overall study: There were acute and convalescent COVID-19 samples, and they came from the United States, Italy and Spain. PBMCs, B-cell-depleted T cells, or T cells provided the cDNA or gDNA that made up the material.

Original data processing: By means of reference gene primer amplification, nucleated cell counts were estimated. Sequencing used immunoSEQ multiplex PCR; TCRdb keeps in-frame clones, though not all of them. V and J calls plus clone size are reproduced from that table; the DNA served to infer D and trimming. The data hold over 200,000 clones, with roughly four fifths observed a single time. In germline, CDR1 is SGHRS, CDR2 YFSETQ. Between the trimmed V and J ends, which lost 0 bases and 2 bases, there was a span of 9 bases. This CDR3 has 14 amino acids. The rearrangement links TRBV5-1 to TRBJ2-7, with D hard to call. Material: PBMCs or T cells enriched from blood (not recorded which). This receptor was identified in a man in his forties who had recovered from COVID-19. Here the CDR3 DNA reads TGCGCCAGCAGCTTGGACTCTTCGGCCTACGAGCAGTACTTC. Its protein product is CASSLDSSAYEQYF.